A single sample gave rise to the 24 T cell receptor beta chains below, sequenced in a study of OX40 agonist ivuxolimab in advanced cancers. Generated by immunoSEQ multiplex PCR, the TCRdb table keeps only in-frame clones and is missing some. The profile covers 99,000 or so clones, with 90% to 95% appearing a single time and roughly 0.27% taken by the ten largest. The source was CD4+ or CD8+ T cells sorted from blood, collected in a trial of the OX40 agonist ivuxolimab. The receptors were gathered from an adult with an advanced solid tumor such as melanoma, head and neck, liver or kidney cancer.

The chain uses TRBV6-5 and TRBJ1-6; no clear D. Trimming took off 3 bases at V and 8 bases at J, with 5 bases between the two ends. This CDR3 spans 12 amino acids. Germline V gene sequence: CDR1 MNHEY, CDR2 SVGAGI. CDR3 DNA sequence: TGTGCCAGCAGTTATAGGGATTCACCCCTCCACTTT. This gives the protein CASSYRDSPLHF.

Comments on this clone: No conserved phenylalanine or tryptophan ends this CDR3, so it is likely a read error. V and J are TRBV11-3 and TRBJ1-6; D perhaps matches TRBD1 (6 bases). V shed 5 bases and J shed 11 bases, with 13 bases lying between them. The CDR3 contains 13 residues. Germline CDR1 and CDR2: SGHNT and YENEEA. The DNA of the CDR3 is TGTGCCAGCAGCACAGGGTATGAGACACCCCTCCACCCT. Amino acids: CASSTGYETPLHP.

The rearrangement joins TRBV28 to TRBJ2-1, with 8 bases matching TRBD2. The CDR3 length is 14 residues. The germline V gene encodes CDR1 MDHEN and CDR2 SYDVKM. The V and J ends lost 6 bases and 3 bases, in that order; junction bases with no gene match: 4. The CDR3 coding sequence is TGTGCCAGCAGATTAGCGGGAAGCTACAATGAGCAGTTCTTC. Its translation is CASRLAGSYNEQFF.

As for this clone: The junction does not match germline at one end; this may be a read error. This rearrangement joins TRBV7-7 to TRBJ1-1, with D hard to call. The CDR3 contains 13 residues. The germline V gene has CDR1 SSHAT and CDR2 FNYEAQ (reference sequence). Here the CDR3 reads CASSSDGNTEAFF. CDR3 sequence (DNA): TGTGCTAGCAGCTCGGACGGGAACACTGAAGCTTTCTTT.

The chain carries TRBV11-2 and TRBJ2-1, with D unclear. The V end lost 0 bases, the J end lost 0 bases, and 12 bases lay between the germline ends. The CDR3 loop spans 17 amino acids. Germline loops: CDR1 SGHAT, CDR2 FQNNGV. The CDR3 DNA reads TGTGCCAGCAGCTTAGATATACCCACGGCCTCCTACAATGAGCAGTTCTTC. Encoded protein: CASSLDIPTASYNEQFF.

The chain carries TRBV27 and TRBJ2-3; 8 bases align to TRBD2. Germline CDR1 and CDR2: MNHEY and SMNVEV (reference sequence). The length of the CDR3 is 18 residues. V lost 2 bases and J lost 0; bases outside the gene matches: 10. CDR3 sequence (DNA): TGTGCCAGCAGTTTAGAGTTCGCGGGGGGCCTAAGCACAGATACGCAGTATTTT. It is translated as CASSLEFAGGLSTDTQYF.

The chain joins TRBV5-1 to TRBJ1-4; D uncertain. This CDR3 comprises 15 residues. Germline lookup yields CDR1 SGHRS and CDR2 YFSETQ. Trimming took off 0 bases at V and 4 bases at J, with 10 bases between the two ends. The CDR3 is CASSLAGRINEKLFF. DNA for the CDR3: TGCGCCAGCAGCTTGGCCGGCCGGATTAATGAAAAACTGTTTTTT.

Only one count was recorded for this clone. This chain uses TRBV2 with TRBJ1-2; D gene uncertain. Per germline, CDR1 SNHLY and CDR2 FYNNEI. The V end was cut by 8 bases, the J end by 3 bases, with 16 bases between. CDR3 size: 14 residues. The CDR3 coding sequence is TGTGCCAGCTCAGTGACGGGAGCACACTATGGCTACACCTTC. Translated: CASSVTGAHYGYTF.

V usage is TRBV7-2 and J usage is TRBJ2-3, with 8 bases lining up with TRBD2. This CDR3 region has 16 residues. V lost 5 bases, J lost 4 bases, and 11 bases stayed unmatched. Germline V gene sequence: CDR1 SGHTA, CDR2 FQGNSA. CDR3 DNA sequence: TGTGCCAGCAGCACCTTTCTGACTAGCGTTGCAGATACGCAGTATTTT. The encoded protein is CASSTFLTSVADTQYF.

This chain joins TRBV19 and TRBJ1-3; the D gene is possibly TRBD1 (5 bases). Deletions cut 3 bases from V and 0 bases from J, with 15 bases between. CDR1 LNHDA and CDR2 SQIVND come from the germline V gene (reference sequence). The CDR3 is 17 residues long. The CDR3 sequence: CASSIPLTGTSGNTIYF. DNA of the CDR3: TGTGCCAGTAGTATTCCACTTACCGGGACCTCTGGAAACACCATATATTTT.

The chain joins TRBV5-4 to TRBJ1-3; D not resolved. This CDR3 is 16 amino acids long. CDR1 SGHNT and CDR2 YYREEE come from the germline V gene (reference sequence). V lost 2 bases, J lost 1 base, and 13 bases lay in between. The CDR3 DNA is TGTGCCAGCAGCTTCAAAACGAGGGAGTCTGGAAACACCATATATTTT. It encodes CASSFKTRESGNTIYF.

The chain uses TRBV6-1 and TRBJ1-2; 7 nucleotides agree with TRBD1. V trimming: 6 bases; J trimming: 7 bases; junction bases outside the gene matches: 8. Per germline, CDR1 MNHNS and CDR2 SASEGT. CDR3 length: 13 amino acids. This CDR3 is CASRATGAPGYTF. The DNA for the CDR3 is TGTGCCAGCAGGGCCACAGGGGCCCCTGGCTACACCTTC.

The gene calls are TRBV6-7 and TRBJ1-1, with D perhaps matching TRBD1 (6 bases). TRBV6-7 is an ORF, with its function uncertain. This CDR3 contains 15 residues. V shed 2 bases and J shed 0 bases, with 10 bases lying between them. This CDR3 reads CASSYRGQMNTEAFF. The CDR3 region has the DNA TGTGCCAGCAGTTACAGAGGACAGATGAACACTGAAGCTTTCTTT.

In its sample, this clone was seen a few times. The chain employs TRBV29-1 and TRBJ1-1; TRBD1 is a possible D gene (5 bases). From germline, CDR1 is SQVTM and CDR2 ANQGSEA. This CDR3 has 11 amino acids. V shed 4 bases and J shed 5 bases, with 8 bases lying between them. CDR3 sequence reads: CSVGTRTEAFF. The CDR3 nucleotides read TGCAGCGTTGGGACAAGGACTGAAGCTTTCTTT.

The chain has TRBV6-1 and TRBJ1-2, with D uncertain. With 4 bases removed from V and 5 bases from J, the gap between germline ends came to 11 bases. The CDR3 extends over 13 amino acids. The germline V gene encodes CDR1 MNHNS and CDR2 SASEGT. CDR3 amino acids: CASSVNSQYGYTF. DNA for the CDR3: TGTGCCAGCAGTGTTAATTCACAATATGGCTACACCTTC.

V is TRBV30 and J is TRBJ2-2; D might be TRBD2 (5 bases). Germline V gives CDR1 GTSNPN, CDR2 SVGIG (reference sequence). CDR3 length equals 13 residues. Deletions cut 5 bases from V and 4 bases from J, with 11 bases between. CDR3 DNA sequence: TGTGCCTGGGCACGCGGGCTCACCGGGGAGCTGTTTTTT. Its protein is CAWARGLTGELFF.

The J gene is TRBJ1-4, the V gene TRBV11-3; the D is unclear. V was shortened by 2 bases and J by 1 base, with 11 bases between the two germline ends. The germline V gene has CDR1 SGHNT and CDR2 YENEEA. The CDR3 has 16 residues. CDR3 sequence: CASSLHTGQTNEKLFF. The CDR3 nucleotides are TGTGCCAGCAGCTTACACACGGGTCAAACTAATGAAAAACTGTTTTTT.

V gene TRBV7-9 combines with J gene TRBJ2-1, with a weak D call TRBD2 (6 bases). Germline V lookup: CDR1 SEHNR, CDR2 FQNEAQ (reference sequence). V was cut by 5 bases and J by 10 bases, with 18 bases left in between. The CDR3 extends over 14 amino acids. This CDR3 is CASSPRWGVREQFF. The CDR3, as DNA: TGTGCCAGCAGCCCAAGGTGGGGGGTGAGGGAGCAGTTCTTC.

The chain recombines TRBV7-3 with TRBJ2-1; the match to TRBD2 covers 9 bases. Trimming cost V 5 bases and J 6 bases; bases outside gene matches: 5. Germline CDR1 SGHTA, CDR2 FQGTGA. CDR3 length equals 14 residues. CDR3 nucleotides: TGTGCCAGCAGCCTCCCGGGACTAGCCAATGAGCAGTTCTTC. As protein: CASSLPGLANEQFF.

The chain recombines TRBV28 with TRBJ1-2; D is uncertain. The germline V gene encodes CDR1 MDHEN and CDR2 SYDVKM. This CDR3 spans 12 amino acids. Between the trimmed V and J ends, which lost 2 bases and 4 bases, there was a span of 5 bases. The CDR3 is CASSLHGYGYTF. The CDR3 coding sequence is TGTGCCAGCAGTTTACACGGCTATGGCTACACCTTC.

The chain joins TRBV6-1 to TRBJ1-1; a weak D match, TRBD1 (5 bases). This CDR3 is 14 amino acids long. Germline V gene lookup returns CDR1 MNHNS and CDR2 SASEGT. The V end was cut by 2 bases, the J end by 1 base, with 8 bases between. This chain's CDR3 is CASSEHGGNTEAFF. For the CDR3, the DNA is TGTGCCAGCAGTGAACACGGGGGGAACACTGAAGCTTTCTTT.

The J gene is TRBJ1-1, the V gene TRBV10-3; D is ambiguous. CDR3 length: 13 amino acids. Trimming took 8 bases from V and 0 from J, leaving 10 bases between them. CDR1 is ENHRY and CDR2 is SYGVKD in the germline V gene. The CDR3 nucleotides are TGTGCCATCCGTCCGGGCGTGAACACTGAAGCTTTCTTT. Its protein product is CAIRPGVNTEAFF.

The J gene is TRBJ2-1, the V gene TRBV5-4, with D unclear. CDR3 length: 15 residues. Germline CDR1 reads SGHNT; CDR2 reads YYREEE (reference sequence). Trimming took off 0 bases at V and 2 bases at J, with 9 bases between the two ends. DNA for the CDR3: TGTGCCAGCAGCTTGGGTTCGGAAACCTACAATGAGCAGTTCTTC. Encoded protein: CASSLGSETYNEQFF.

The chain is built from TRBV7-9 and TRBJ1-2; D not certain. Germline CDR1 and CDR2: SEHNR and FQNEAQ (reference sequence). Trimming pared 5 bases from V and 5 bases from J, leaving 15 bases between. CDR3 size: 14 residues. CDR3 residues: CASSPGLIQYGYTF. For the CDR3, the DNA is TGTGCCAGCAGCCCAGGACTGATACAATATGGCTACACCTTC.